This T cell receptor (beta chain) comes out of a study of CD8+ T cells in alopecia areata. Described treatment: oral pan-JAK inhibitor, 5-10 mg twice daily. Individuals with alopecia areata gave both lesional scalp punch biopsies and peripheral blood for collection. The CDR3 contains 14 residues. The germline gives CDR1 KGHSH, CDR2 LQKENI. V was trimmed by 2 bases and J by 0 bases, leaving 8 bases between them. On this clone itself: Its antigen remains unidentified.

Overall study findings and caveats: The study found that many expanded lesional clones persisted in scalp and blood during tofacitinib. Shared TCR sequences were less clear between patients than in mice, possibly partly from HLA diversity. Tofacitinib yielded significantly lower scalp clonality and fewer expanded CD8+ clones among the top 100.

RNA extraction and reverse transcription yielded cDNA as sequencing template. Repertoires were generated with immunoSEQ multiplex PCR, while TCRdb's copy carries only in-frame clones and drops some. The sample yields more than 110,000 clones, 75% to 85% seen once. Sequenced material: CD8+ T cells sorted from blood, taken at week 4, from a patient treated with tofacitinib. This TCR was sampled from a human donor with alopecia areata. The rearrangement joins TRBV18 to TRBJ2-7; D is ambiguous. CDR3 sequence: CASSPDASSYEQYF. CDR3 nucleotides: TGTGCCAGCTCACCAGATGCAAGCTCCTACGAGCAGTACTTC. The variable domain in full, with the rest retrieved from reference TRBV18 and TRBJ2-7, is NAGVMQNPRHLVRRRGQEARLRCSPMKGHSHVYWYRQLPEEGLKFMVYLQKENIIDESGMPKERFSAEFPKEGPSILRIQQVVRGDSAAYFCASSPDASSYEQYFGPGTRLTVT.